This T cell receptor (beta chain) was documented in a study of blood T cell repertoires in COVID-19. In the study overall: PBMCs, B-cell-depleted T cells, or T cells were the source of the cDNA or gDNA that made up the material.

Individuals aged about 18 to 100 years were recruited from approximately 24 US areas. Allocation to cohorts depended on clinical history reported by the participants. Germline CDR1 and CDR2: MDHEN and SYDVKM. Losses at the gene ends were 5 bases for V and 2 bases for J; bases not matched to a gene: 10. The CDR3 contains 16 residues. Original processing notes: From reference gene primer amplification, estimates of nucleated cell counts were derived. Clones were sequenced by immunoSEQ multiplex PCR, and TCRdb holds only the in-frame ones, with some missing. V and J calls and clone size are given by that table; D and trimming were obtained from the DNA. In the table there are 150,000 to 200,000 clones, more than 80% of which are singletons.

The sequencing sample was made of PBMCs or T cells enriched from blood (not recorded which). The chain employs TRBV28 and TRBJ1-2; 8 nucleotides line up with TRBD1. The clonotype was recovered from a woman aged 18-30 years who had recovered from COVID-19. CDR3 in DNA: TGTGCCAGCAGTCCCCGGACAGGGAAATTAAACTATGGCTACACCTTC. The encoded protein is CASSPRTGKLNYGYTF.